This T cell receptor beta chain was found in a study of molecular identifiers for immune sequencing clone quantification. Trimming took 4 bases from V and 7 from J, leaving 14 bases between them. From germline, CDR1 is SGHRS and CDR2 YFSETQ. This CDR3 region has 13 residues. This clonotype was counted only a few times. TCRdb reprocessed the PCR reads via MiXCR and lists one record per CDR3 protein. The table includes more than 300,000 distinct CDR3 sequences, about a fifth detected once. V usage is TRBV5-1 and J usage is TRBJ1-1; D not certain. The clonotype comes from a human donor in good health. Some libraries in this study had Jurkat cell RNA spiked in. The sequencing input was naive CD8+ T cells from blood, with Jurkat cell RNA spiked in. Subset: FACS-sorted CD8+CD4-CCR7+CD45RA+ naive T cells. The CDR3 DNA reads as TGCGCCAGCAGCCCAGGTACTGGTCGTGAAGCTTTCTTT. Translation gives CASSPGTGREAFF.